The 17 T cell receptor beta chains reported below all come from one sample, sequenced in a study of T cells in Graves' hyperthyroidism and ophthalmopathy. Amplification of TCR beta CDR3 regions used RNA as the template. The HTBI primer set served for first-round RT-PCR of the TCR CDR3. TCRdb reprocessed the multiplex PCR reads with MiXCR, giving one entry per CDR3 protein. This table holds 700,000 to 950,000 distinct CDR3 sequences, roughly a third found once. The sample consisted of blood. Receptor source: a woman aged 40 to 50 with Graves' hyperthyroidism.

This clonotype was observed a few times. The chain carries TRBV28 and TRBJ1-2; TRBD1 matches at 7 bases. V was clipped by 3 bases and J by 8 bases; unmatched bases: 3. Germline lookup yields CDR1 MDHEN and CDR2 SYDVKM. The CDR3 totals 12 residues. CDR3 sequence: CASSFGTEGYTF. The CDR3, as DNA: TGTGCCAGCAGTTTTGGGACAGAAGGCTACACCTTC.

The chain carries TRBV20-1 and TRBJ1-5; 9 bases are shared with TRBD1. This CDR3 region has 17 residues. V shed 0 bases, J shed 4 bases, and the junction held 10 bases outside the gene matches. Germline values: CDR1 DFQATT, CDR2 SNEGSKA (reference sequence). The CDR3 DNA is TGCAGTGCTAGAGACCGGGACAGGGTAAATTGGAATCAGCCCCAGCATTTT. Translating gives CSARDRDRVNWNQPQHF.

This clonotype was seen more than once but under ten times. The V gene is TRBV7-2, the J gene TRBJ2-2; the match to TRBD2 covers 16 bases. From germline, CDR1 is SGHTA and CDR2 FQGNSA. This CDR3 is 19 amino acids long. J gave up 0 bases and V 6 bases, and 7 bases lay outside the gene matches. CDR3 sequence: CASSPLGLAGGANTGELFF. The CDR3 nucleotides are TGTGCCAGCAGTCCGTTGGGACTAGCGGGGGGGGCGAACACCGGGGAGCTGTTTTTT.

This clonotype was seen many times. This chain joins TRBV12-3 or TRBV12-4 and TRBJ1-1; maybe TRBD1 (5 bases). Trimming took off 8 bases at V and 3 bases at J, with 16 bases between the two ends. This CDR3 contains 14 residues. CDR3 bases: TGTGCCAGCGGAATACAGGACAAGGACACTGAAGCTTTCTTT. It translates to CASGIQDKDTEAFF.

CDR3 nucleotides: TGTGCCAGAAACGCCGGGACGGAGCAAGAGCAGTACTTC. It yields the protein CARNAGTEQEQYF. The rearrangement uses TRBV19 and TRBJ2-7; D possibly matches TRBD1 or TRBD2 (5 bases each). Germline-derived CDR1 and CDR2 are LNHDA and SQIVND (reference sequence). This CDR3 region has 13 residues. V dropped 9 bases and J dropped 7 bases, with 19 bases sitting between them.

The table lists this clonotype with many counts. The chain couples TRBV4-3 to TRBJ1-1; no clear D gene. There are 13 residues in the CDR3. The germline V and J ends were trimmed by 4 bases and 7 bases, with 13 bases remaining between them. Germline V CDR1 and CDR2: LGHNA, YSLEER. CDR3 region: CASSPRVANEAFF. As DNA, the CDR3 is TGCGCCAGCAGCCCAAGGGTGGCAAATGAAGCTTTCTTT.

The chain has TRBV20-1 and TRBJ1-5, with D possibly matching TRBD1 (6 bases). CDR1 DFQATT and CDR2 SNEGSKA come from the germline V gene (reference sequence). There are 12 residues in the CDR3. V lost 0 bases, J lost 6 bases, and 6 bases lay in between. The CDR3 loop is CSAREGGQPQHF. DNA of the CDR3: TGCAGTGCTAGAGAAGGGGGTCAGCCCCAGCATTTT.

The chain uses TRBV9 and TRBJ2-2; D is ambiguous. Germline CDR1 SGDLS, CDR2 YYNGEE. Trimming pared 4 bases from V and 0 bases from J, leaving 13 bases between. This CDR3 region has 16 residues. This chain's CDR3 is CASSPSAIPNTGELFF. CDR3 in DNA: TGTGCCAGCAGCCCTTCTGCGATCCCGAACACCGGGGAGCTGTTTTTT.

In this sample, this clonotype turned up a few times. The rearrangement links TRBV19 to TRBJ1-1, with 7 bases identical to TRBD1. Germline loops: CDR1 LNHDA, CDR2 SQIVND (reference sequence). The CDR3 totals 11 residues. V lost 3 bases, J lost 8 bases, and 0 bases stayed unmatched. For the CDR3, the DNA is TGTGCCAGTAGTATGGACAGGGAAGCTTTCTTT. Translating gives CASSMDREAFF.

The J gene is TRBJ1-3, the V gene TRBV5-6; no clear D. Germline-derived CDR1 and CDR2 are SGHDT and YYEEEE. The CDR3 is 15 amino acids. V shed 4 bases and J shed 7 bases, with 18 bases lying between them. Here the CDR3 reads CASSPLVKGRNTIYF. Written as DNA, the CDR3 is TGTGCCAGCAGCCCCCTGGTGAAAGGGCGGAACACCATATATTTT.

This sequence joins TRBV11-2 and TRBJ1-3, with 10 bases fitting TRBD1. From germline, CDR1 is SGHAT and CDR2 FQNNGV. The CDR3 consists of 16 residues. V trimming: 5 bases; J trimming: 2 bases; junction bases outside the gene matches: 6. CDR3 DNA: TGTGCCAGCAGCCCCATGACAGGGGGCGCTGGAAACACCATATATTTT. Its translation is CASSPMTGGAGNTIYF.

The rearrangement joins TRBV29-1 to TRBJ2-3; TRBD1 might be the D (6 bases). V was pared by 6 bases and J by 2 bases, with 12 bases between. The CDR3 consists of 13 residues. The germline V gene encodes CDR1 SQVTM and CDR2 ANQGSEA. Here the CDR3 DNA reads TGCAGCGTCCCAGGGGAGCCCACAGATACGCAGTATTTT. This codes for CSVPGEPTDTQYF.

Comment on this clonotype: A clone one base away is much larger, so this may be a read error. V gene TRBV7-2 combines with J gene TRBJ1-1, with 7 bases that match TRBD1. The CDR3 sequence is 14 residues long. After removal of 5 bases from V and 11 bases from J, the junction contained 14 bases not matched to a gene. CDR1 SGHTA and CDR2 FQGNSA come from the germline V gene. The CDR3 spells CASSLLGQPNRAFF. CDR3 nucleotide sequence: TGTGCCAGCAGCCTATTGGGACAGCCAAATAGGGCTTTCTTT.

A few counts support this clonotype. The CDR3 DNA follows: TGTGCCAGCAGACGAACTAGCGGGGGGGCTACATCCACCGGGGAGCTGTTTTTT. Translation: CASRRTSGGATSTGELFF. The genes are TRBV5-5 and TRBJ2-2, with 13 positions matching TRBD2. This CDR3 contains 18 residues. V trimming: 5 bases; J trimming: 4 bases; junction bases outside the gene matches: 11. Per the germline V gene, CDR1 is SGHKS and CDR2 is YYEKEE (reference sequence).

This clonotype was observed a few times. The chain has TRBV4-3 and TRBJ1-2; D unclear. The CDR3 spans 15 residues. CDR1 LGHNA and CDR2 YSLEER come from the germline V gene. Between the trimmed V and J ends, which lost 0 bases and 4 bases, there was a span of 12 bases. The CDR3 bases are TGCGCCAGCAGCCAAGAACCTGGCAGGCCCTATGGCTACACCTTC. This codes for CASSQEPGRPYGYTF.

The V gene is TRBV6-5, the J gene TRBJ1-4; 9 bases fit TRBD1. V shed 4 bases and J 7 bases; nucleotides not matched to a gene: 7. The germline CDR1 and CDR2 sequences are MNHEY and SVGAGI. The CDR3 consists of 15 residues. Here the CDR3 DNA reads TGTGCCAGCAGTTCCTTAGGACAGGGGACTGAAAAACTGTTTTTT. Translated: CASSSLGQGTEKLFF.

This clonotype was detected a few times. This rearrangement joins TRBV19 to TRBJ1-5; D is unresolved. CDR1 and CDR2 from the germline V gene are LNHDA and SQIVND (reference sequence). V was trimmed by 4 bases and J by 7 bases, leaving 8 bases between them. The CDR3 sequence is 12 residues long. CDR3 in amino acids: CASSRAEQPQHF. CDR3 bases: TGTGCCAGTAGTAGGGCGGAGCAGCCCCAGCATTTT.